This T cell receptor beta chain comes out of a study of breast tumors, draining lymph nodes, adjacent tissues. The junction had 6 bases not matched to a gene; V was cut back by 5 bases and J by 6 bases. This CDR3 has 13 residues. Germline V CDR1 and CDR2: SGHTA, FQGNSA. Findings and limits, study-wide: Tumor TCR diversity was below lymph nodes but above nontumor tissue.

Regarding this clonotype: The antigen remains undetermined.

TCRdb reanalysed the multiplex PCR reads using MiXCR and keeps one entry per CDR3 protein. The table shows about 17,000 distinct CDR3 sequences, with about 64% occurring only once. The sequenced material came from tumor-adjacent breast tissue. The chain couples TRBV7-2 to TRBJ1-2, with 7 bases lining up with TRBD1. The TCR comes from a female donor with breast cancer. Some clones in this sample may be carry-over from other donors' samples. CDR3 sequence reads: CASSQGTAHGYTF. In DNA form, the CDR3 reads TGTGCCAGCAGCCAAGGGACAGCCCATGGCTACACCTTC.